Listed here are 25 T cell receptor beta chains from one sample, sequenced in a study of vaccination and CD4 T cells after COVID-19. The Oncomine TCR Beta short-read assay was applied to DNA of cultured CD4+ T cells. TCRdb passed the PCR reads through MiXCR, listing each CDR3 protein once. Of 4,500 to 6,000 distinct CDR3 sequences in the sample, 30% to 40% were seen once. Their specific antigens are unknown. The treatment is: roughly ten-day PBMC culture with coronavirus spike peptide pools or control peptides (ViraFEST assay). Prior to the COVID-19 pandemic (2011-2018), the unexposed donor's CD4+ T cells were collected. The sequenced sample consisted of CD4+ T cells from blood, cultured in vitro. The source of these receptors is a human donor in good health.

This clonotype was picked up one time. V gene TRBV29-1 combines with J gene TRBJ1-1, with D possibly TRBD1 on 5 matching bases. V lost 6 bases and J 4 bases, leaving 12 bases between the germline ends. CDR3 length equals 12 residues. From germline, CDR1 is SQVTM and CDR2 ANQGSEA. The CDR3, as DNA: TGCAGCGTGAGTCAGGGCTCCACTGAAGCTTTCTTT. Translation: CSVSQGSTEAFF.

There are a few counts of this clonotype. V is TRBV12-3 or TRBV12-4 and J is TRBJ2-1; D ambiguous. CDR3 length: 12 residues. The V end was cut by 6 bases, the J end by 7 bases, with 10 bases between. DNA for the CDR3: TGTGCCAGCAGCCTACAAAGGAATGAGCAGTTCTTC. This translates into CASSLQRNEQFF.

By its share, this clonotype is medium-sized. V and J are TRBV2 and TRBJ1-2; no definite D call. Trimming cost V 2 bases and J 4 bases, with 5 bases left between them. Germline V gene sequence: CDR1 SNHLY, CDR2 FYNNEI. The CDR3 loop spans 12 amino acids. DNA for the CDR3: TGTGCCAGCAGTGAAAAGGGCTATGGCTACACCTTC. This encodes CASSEKGYGYTF.

The chain carries TRBV29-1 and TRBJ1-1; a possible D gene is TRBD1 (5 bases). Germline V CDR1 and CDR2: SQVTM, ANQGSEA. The CDR3 has 13 residues. The V and J ends lost 7 bases and 0 bases respectively, with 12 bases between them. The CDR3 loop is CSGGDYMNTEAFF. The CDR3 bases are TGCAGCGGAGGGGACTACATGAACACTGAAGCTTTCTTT.

A few counts support this clonotype. The chain recombines TRBV7-2 with TRBJ1-1; weak D call: TRBD1 (5 bases). CDR1 is SGHTA, CDR2 FQGNSA, per germline. V lost 2 bases to trimming and J lost 4 bases, with 14 bases between them. The CDR3 has 15 amino acids. The CDR3 reads CASSLSRSTVTEAFF. CDR3 DNA sequence: TGTGCCAGCAGCTTATCCAGATCGACAGTCACTGAAGCTTTCTTT.

V usage is TRBV6-1 and J usage is TRBJ1-2, with a weak D call TRBD1 (5 bases). CDR1 MNHNS and CDR2 SASEGT come from the germline V gene. There are 14 residues in the CDR3. The germline V and J ends were trimmed by 11 bases and 7 bases, with 23 bases remaining between them. The CDR3 DNA reads TGTGCCGCCAGAACAACCAGGGTGGTCGGTGGCTACACCTTC. Protein product: CAARTTRVVGGYTF.

This chain links TRBV7-2 with TRBJ2-1, with D perhaps matching TRBD1 (6 bases). Trimming removed 4 bases from V and 8 bases from J, with 21 bases in between. The germline CDR1 and CDR2 sequences are SGHTA and FQGNSA. The CDR3 has 16 amino acids. The CDR3 bases are TGTGCCAGCAGCTCAAGGGACACCCGTCGGGACCATGAGCAGTTCTTC. Translated: CASSSRDTRRDHEQFF.

V is TRBV12-3 or TRBV12-4 and J is TRBJ1-5; a possible D gene is TRBD1 (5 bases). This CDR3 has 14 residues. The V end lost 3 bases, the J end lost 6 bases, and 12 bases lay between the germline ends. The CDR3 nucleotides are TGTGCCAGCAGTTTTATGCAGGGAGGTCAGCCCCAGCATTTT. Translation: CASSFMQGGQPQHF.

This clonotype appeared a few times. The chain uses TRBV7-3 and TRBJ2-3, with 7 bases identical to TRBD2. The CDR3 runs 14 residues. V shed 5 bases and J 3 bases; nucleotides not matched to a gene: 5. Germline CDR1 SGHTA, CDR2 FQGTGA. The CDR3 loop reads CASSPTSTTDTQYF. The CDR3 DNA sequence: TGTGCCAGCAGCCCGACTAGCACTACAGATACGCAGTATTTT.

V gene TRBV27 combines with J gene TRBJ1-1, with 7 bases that match TRBD1. The CDR3 runs 15 residues. V trimming: 4 bases; J trimming: 9 bases; junction bases outside the gene matches: 14. CDR1 is MNHEY and CDR2 is SMNVEV in the germline V gene (reference sequence). CDR3 in amino acids: CASSSPLRGQQQAFF. DNA of the CDR3: TGTGCCAGCAGTTCTCCCCTTAGGGGGCAGCAACAAGCTTTCTTT.

This clonotype came up a few times. V usage is TRBV7-9 and J usage is TRBJ1-2; maybe TRBD1 (5 bases). The CDR3 totals 13 residues. Germline CDR1 and CDR2: SEHNR and FQNEAQ (reference sequence). The V gene lost 1 base and the J gene lost 8 bases, with 11 bases spanning the gap. The CDR3 here is CASSLGQGQGYTF. CDR3 sequence (DNA): TGTGCCAGCAGCTTAGGGCAGGGCCAAGGCTACACCTTC. Filled out from reference TRBV7-9 and TRBJ1-2, the complete variable domain reads DTGVSQNPRHKITKRGQNVTFRCDPISEHNRLYWYRQTLGQGPEFLTYFQNEAQLEKSRLLSDRFSAERPKGSFSTLEIQRTEQGDSAMYLCASSLGQGQGYTFGSGTRLTVV.

There are a few counts of this clonotype. CDR3 loop: CASSQGDSSNSPLHF. In DNA, the CDR3 is TGCGCCAGCAGCCAGGGGGACAGCAGTAATTCACCCCTCCACTTT. V gene TRBV5-1 combines with J gene TRBJ1-6; TRBD1 matches at 7 bases. CDR3 length: 15 residues. Losses at the gene ends were 4 bases for V and 6 bases for J; bases not matched to a gene: 7. Per germline, CDR1 SGHRS and CDR2 YFSETQ. Full variable domain (rest looked up from reference TRBV5-1 and TRBJ1-6): KAGVTQTPRYLIKTRGQQVTLSCSPISGHRSVSWYQQTPGQGLQFLFEYFSETQRNKGNFPGRFSGRQFSNSRSEMNVSTLELGDSALYLCASSQGDSSNSPLHFGNGTRLTVT.

On this clonotype: Possible read error: a much larger clone is one base away. The J gene is TRBJ1-5, the V gene TRBV20-1; a weak D match, TRBD1 (5 bases). Looked up from germline, CDR1 is DFQATT and CDR2 is SNEGSKA (reference sequence). The CDR3 is 15 residues long. The V end lost 3 bases, the J end lost 7 bases, and 19 bases lay between the germline ends. CDR3 DNA sequence: TGCAGTGCTAGGGAGTTTGTGGGACCGGGGCAGCCCCAGCATTTT. It codes for CSAREFVGPGQPQHF.

This sequence joins TRBV20-1 and TRBJ1-3; 7 positions match TRBD1. The germline CDR1 and CDR2 sequences are DFQATT and SNEGSKA (reference sequence). This CDR3 has 15 amino acids. With V trimmed by 5 bases and J by 0 bases, 7 bases remained unmatched. The CDR3 DNA reads TGCAGTGCTGGAGGACAGGACTCCTCTGGAAACACCATATATTTT. Translating gives CSAGGQDSSGNTIYF.

The J gene is TRBJ1-2, the V gene TRBV7-3, with TRBD1 identical over 8 bases. This CDR3 region has 16 residues. The V gene's germline CDR1 is SGHTA and CDR2 FQGTGA. The V gene end was trimmed by 5 bases and the J gene end by 4 bases; junction bases not matched to a gene: 12. The CDR3 reads CASSRDYNDRGYGYTF. Written as DNA, the CDR3 is TGTGCCAGCAGCCGAGACTACAATGACAGGGGCTATGGCTACACCTTC. Full variable domain (rest looked up from reference TRBV7-3 and TRBJ1-2): GAGVSQTPSNKVTEKGKYVELRCDPISGHTALYWYRQSLGQGPEFLIYFQGTGAADDSGLPNDRFFAVRPEGSVSTLKIQRTERGDSAVYLCASSRDYNDRGYGYTFGSGTRLTVV.

The V call is TRBV10-3, the J call TRBJ2-5; weak D call: TRBD2 (5 bases). The CDR3 loop spans 13 amino acids. The germline V gene has CDR1 ENHRY and CDR2 SYGVKD. Trimming took 3 bases from V and 5 from J, leaving 10 bases between them. The CDR3 sequence: CAISEERGETQYF. DNA of the CDR3: TGTGCCATCAGTGAAGAACGAGGGGAGACCCAGTACTTC.

CDR3 residues: CASRVDGDYGYTF. DNA for the CDR3: TGTGCCAGCAGGGTGGACGGGGATTATGGCTACACCTTC. The chain employs TRBV7-9 and TRBJ1-2; D is unresolved. Germline V gene sequence: CDR1 SEHNR, CDR2 FQNEAQ (reference sequence). The V gene lost 6 bases and the J gene lost 5 bases, with 13 bases spanning the gap. This CDR3 comprises 13 residues.

This clonotype was counted only a few times. The chain uses TRBV7-8 and TRBJ2-5, with D unresolved. The CDR3 runs 15 residues. CDR1 is SGHVS and CDR2 is FQNEAQ in the germline V gene. Trimming removed 1 base at V and 2 bases at J, with 11 bases between. The CDR3 DNA reads as TGTGCCAGCAGCTTAGTAGGAGCACTACAAGAGACCCAGTACTTC. It translates to CASSLVGALQETQYF.

This clonotype is medium-sized (0.01 to 0.1%). V usage is TRBV10-2 and J usage is TRBJ1-5; no clear D. The germline CDR1 and CDR2 sequences are WSHSY and SAAADI. The CDR3 contains 15 residues. V shed 4 bases and J shed 2 bases, with 12 bases lying between them. CDR3 sequence: CASSGGEIGNQPQHF. The CDR3 DNA reads as TGCGCCAGCAGTGGTGGGGAAATCGGCAATCAGCCCCAGCATTTT.

The chain combines TRBV6-1 with TRBJ2-7; D possibly corresponds to TRBD1 (5 bases). Germline V gene lookup returns CDR1 MNHNS and CDR2 SASEGT. Trimming pared 5 bases from V and 3 bases from J, leaving 17 bases between. There are 15 residues in the CDR3. The CDR3 coding sequence is TGTGCCAGCAGTAGGGGCTTTTTTGGAAGCTACGAGCAGTACTTC. Its translation is CASSRGFFGSYEQYF.

This clonotype has just a few counts. The gene calls are TRBV6-1 and TRBJ2-1, with D maybe TRBD1 (6 bases). Per germline, CDR1 MNHNS and CDR2 SASEGT. This CDR3 is 16 amino acids long. V was clipped by 5 bases and J by 2 bases, with 16 bases between them. The CDR3 DNA reads TGTGCCAGCAGTAAGGGTTCCAGGGGCCCCTACAATGAGCAGTTCTTC. This translates into CASSKGSRGPYNEQFF.

Only a few counts were recorded for this clonotype. This chain joins TRBV15 and TRBJ1-3; D unresolved. The CDR3 is 15 residues long. Per the germline V gene, CDR1 is LNHNV and CDR2 is YYDKDF (reference sequence). Trimming left V 1 base short and J 0 bases short, with 7 bases between. Here the CDR3 DNA reads TGTGCCACCAGCAGAGGACCGAACTCTGGAAACACCATATATTTT. Encoded protein: CATSRGPNSGNTIYF.

The genes are TRBV10-2 and TRBJ1-1; no firm D call. Germline V gene data show CDR1 as WSHSY and CDR2 as SAAADI. The CDR3 consists of 13 residues. The V end lost 3 bases, the J end lost 4 bases, and 9 bases lay between the germline ends. For the CDR3, the DNA is TGCGCCAGCAGTGAATCCGGGATCACTGAAGCTTTCTTT. As protein: CASSESGITEAFF.

The sample holds a few counts of this clonotype. The CDR3 DNA is TGTGCCAGCAGCCACTATAGCGGGGCCTCCTACGAGCAGTACTTC. Translating gives CASSHYSGASYEQYF. The chain is built from TRBV7-8 and TRBJ2-7; TRBD2 agrees at 8 bases. Looked up from germline, CDR1 is SGHVS and CDR2 is FQNEAQ. V was clipped by 5 bases and J by 0 bases; unmatched bases: 6. This CDR3 is built from 15 residues.

V and J are TRBV7-3 and TRBJ2-3, with D hard to call. Trimming removed 5 bases at V and 3 bases at J, with 12 bases between. Germline CDR1 is SGHTA and CDR2 is FQGTGA. The CDR3 loop spans 14 amino acids. The CDR3 coding sequence is TGTGCCAGCAGCCCAAGTCACGGGACAGATACGCAGTATTTT. Translation: CASSPSHGTDTQYF.